This entry lists 27 T cell receptor beta chains sequenced from one sample in a study of radiotherapy plus CTLA-4 blockade in lung cancer. TCRdb keeps only in-frame clones here, not all; method: immunoSEQ multiplex PCR. The repertoire includes 75,000 to 80,000 clones, roughly 86% of them detected once, and 0.87% sits in the top ten. The specimen was peripheral blood, collected from a patient treated with radiotherapy plus ipilimumab. The receptors were gathered from a human donor with non-small cell lung cancer who had stable disease on radiotherapy plus ipilimumab.

This clone was observed a handful of times. The chain combines TRBV19 with TRBJ2-7; 11 bases match TRBD2. This CDR3 is 15 amino acids long. The V gene's germline CDR1 is LNHDA and CDR2 SQIVND (reference sequence). V gave up 5 bases and J gave up 3 bases; unmatched junction bases: 6. The chain's CDR3 is CASSFSGTSGYEQYF. The DNA for the CDR3 is TGTGCCAGTAGTTTTTCCGGGACTAGCGGCTACGAGCAGTACTTC.

The gene calls are TRBV4-1 and TRBJ2-5; D is possibly TRBD2 (6 bases). Trimming stripped 4 bases from V and 4 bases from J, with 10 bases between. In germline, CDR1 is MGHRA, CDR2 YSYEKL. CDR3 length: 13 amino acids. The CDR3 region has the DNA TGCGCCAGCAGCCCTGCGGGGAGAGAGACCCAGTACTTC. This gives the protein CASSPAGRETQYF.

The V call is TRBV5-1, the J call TRBJ2-3; TRBD2 might be the D (6 bases). Germline CDR1 is SGHRS and CDR2 is YFSETQ. The CDR3 contains 16 residues. Trimming removed 3 bases from V and 1 base from J, with 15 bases in between. DNA for the CDR3: TGCGCCAGCAGCTCGACCCCCCCGGGAGGCACAGATACGCAGTATTTT. It is translated as CASSSTPPGGTDTQYF. Combining the CDR3 with reference TRBV5-1 and TRBJ2-3 gives the whole variable domain KAGVTQTPRYLIKTRGQQVTLSCSPISGHRSVSWYQQTPGQGLQFLFEYFSETQRNKGNFPGRFSGRQFSNSRSEMNVSTLELGDSALYLCASSSTPPGGTDTQYFGPGTRLTVL.

This rearrangement joins TRBV7-6 to TRBJ1-1; D possibly corresponds to TRBD1 (6 bases). Germline V CDR1 and CDR2: SGHVS, FNYEAQ. Trimming took off 5 bases at V and 0 bases at J, with 13 bases between the two ends. This CDR3 is built from 15 residues. The CDR3 is CASSPQGEVNTEAFF. The DNA for the CDR3 is TGTGCCAGCAGCCCACAGGGCGAGGTGAACACTGAAGCTTTCTTT.

This chain uses TRBV7-9 with TRBJ2-1; 9 bases align to TRBD2. V was clipped by 1 base and J by 10 bases; unmatched bases: 11. The CDR3 spans 16 residues. Germline V lookup: CDR1 SEHNR, CDR2 FQNEAQ (reference sequence). As DNA, the CDR3 is TGTGCCAGCAGCTTAGGATCCGCGGGGGGGCCTTTGGAGCAGTTCTTC. The encoded protein is CASSLGSAGGPLEQFF.

This rearrangement joins TRBV5-1 to TRBJ1-3; D is perhaps TRBD1 (5 bases). Trimming shortened V by 0 bases and J by 0 bases, and 7 bases separated the two germline ends. Germline CDR1 reads SGHRS; CDR2 reads YFSETQ. The CDR3 length is 15 residues. CDR3 nucleotide sequence: TGCGCCAGCAGCTTGGGGGGCGACTCTGGAAACACCATATATTTT. Protein sequence: CASSLGGDSGNTIYF.

The chain combines TRBV5-1 with TRBJ1-3; no reliable D call. This CDR3 is 14 amino acids long. The germline V gene has CDR1 SGHRS and CDR2 YFSETQ. V was pared by 9 bases and J by 3 bases, with 16 bases between. The chain's CDR3 is CANNFPGVGNTIYF. DNA for the CDR3: TGCGCCAACAATTTCCCGGGAGTTGGAAACACCATATATTTT.

The chain links TRBV7-2 to TRBJ2-7; TRBD2 matches 12 bases. Germline assignment: CDR1 SGHTA and CDR2 FQGNSA. This CDR3 has 16 residues. Trimming at V came to 1 base and at J to 2 bases, leaving 3 bases not matched to a gene. This CDR3 is CASSLGLAGVAYEQYF. The CDR3 DNA follows: TGTGCCAGCAGCTTAGGACTAGCGGGAGTTGCCTACGAGCAGTACTTC. Using reference TRBV7-2 and TRBJ2-7 for the parts outside the CDR3, the full variable domain is GAGVSQSPSNKVTEKGKDVELRCDPISGHTALYWYRQSLGQGLEFLIYFQGNSAPDKSGLPSDRFSAERTGGSVSTLTIQRTQQEDSAVYLCASSLGLAGVAYEQYFGPGTRLTVT.

The chain carries TRBV9 and TRBJ2-3, with D perhaps being TRBD1 or TRBD2 (5 bases each). The CDR3 sequence is 14 residues long. Germline CDR1 and CDR2: SGDLS and YYNGEE. Deletions cut 7 bases from V and 3 bases from J, with 15 bases between. DNA of the CDR3: TGTGCCAGCGGAGGTGGGGGAACGACAGATACGCAGTATTTT. Residues: CASGGGGTTDTQYF. Full variable domain (remainder filled in from reference TRBV9 and TRBJ2-3): DSGVTQTPKHLITATGQRVTLRCSPRSGDLSVYWYQQSLDQGLQFLIQYYNGEERAKGNILERFSAQQFPDLHSELNLSSLELGDSALYFCASGGGGTTDTQYFGPGTRLTVL.

This chain links TRBV5-5 with TRBJ1-5, with D possibly being TRBD1 (5 bases). V was pared by 2 bases and J by 3 bases, with 9 bases between. The V gene's germline CDR1 is SGHKS and CDR2 YYEKEE (reference sequence). This CDR3 contains 14 residues. The CDR3 DNA reads as TGTGCCAGCAGCTTAGGCAGGGTCAATCAGCCCCAGCATTTT. Its protein is CASSLGRVNQPQHF.

The V and J genes are TRBV28 and TRBJ1-2; 12 bases are shared with TRBD1. Germline trimming cut 4 bases from V and 4 bases from J; bases unmatched to any gene: 1. The CDR3 consists of 14 residues. The germline V gene encodes CDR1 MDHEN and CDR2 SYDVKM. CDR3 sequence reads: CASSSGQGAYGYTF. In DNA form, the CDR3 reads TGTGCCAGCAGTTCGGGACAGGGGGCCTATGGCTACACCTTC.

V is TRBV7-8 and J is TRBJ1-2; TRBD1 might be the D (5 bases). Trimming shortened V by 5 bases and J by 4 bases, and 20 bases separated the two germline ends. Germline values: CDR1 SGHVS, CDR2 FQNEAQ. This CDR3 spans 16 amino acids. CDR3 coding DNA: TGTGCCAGCAGCCGACCCCCGACAGTACGATTCTATGGCTACACCTTC. Translated, it gives CASSRPPTVRFYGYTF. Supplemented by reference TRBV7-8 and TRBJ1-2, the full variable domain reads GAGVSQSPRYKVAKRGQDVALRCDPISGHVSLFWYQQALGQGPEFLTYFQNEAQLDKSGLPSDRFFAERPEGSVSTLKIQRTQQEDSAVYLCASSRPPTVRFYGYTFGSGTRLTVV.

The chain carries TRBV5-1 and TRBJ1-3; no firm D call. CDR3 length: 13 amino acids. Trimming stripped 0 bases from V and 4 bases from J, with 5 bases between. Germline V lookup: CDR1 SGHRS, CDR2 YFSETQ. CDR3 sequence reads: CASSLGSGNTIYF. The CDR3 DNA is TGCGCCAGCAGCTTGGGCTCCGGAAACACCATATATTTT.

The chain carries TRBV10-3 and TRBJ2-7; D is ambiguous. Germline CDR1 reads ENHRY; CDR2 reads SYGVKD. V dropped 6 bases and J dropped 0 bases, with 3 bases sitting between them. This CDR3 spans 11 amino acids. The CDR3 DNA is TGTGCCATCAGGGTCTCCTACGAGCAGTACTTC. Residues: CAIRVSYEQYF.

This chain links TRBV27 with TRBJ2-1; 8 bases are shared with TRBD2. V lost 2 bases, J lost 7 bases, and 7 bases stayed unmatched. CDR3 length equals 15 residues. Germline V gives CDR1 MNHEY, CDR2 SMNVEV (reference sequence). The CDR3 nucleotides read TGTGCCAGCAGTTTAAAGCGGGGGATGGGGAATGAGCAGTTCTTC. It codes for CASSLKRGMGNEQFF.

V and J are TRBV15 and TRBJ1-4, with a weak D call TRBD1 (5 bases). Trimming shortened V by 1 base and J by 4 bases, and 10 bases separated the two germline ends. The CDR3 consists of 15 residues. The germline gives CDR1 LNHNV, CDR2 YYDKDF (reference sequence). The CDR3 loop is CATSRARRGNEKLFF. The CDR3 nucleotides read TGTGCCACCAGCAGAGCAAGAAGGGGTAATGAAAAACTGTTTTTT.

Only one count was recorded for this clone. The V and J genes are TRBV5-5 and TRBJ1-5; 7 positions match TRBD1. Germline assignment: CDR1 SGHKS and CDR2 YYEKEE (reference sequence). The CDR3 covers 15 residues. J was trimmed by 3 bases and V by 4 bases; bases with no gene match: 7. CDR3 nucleotide sequence: TGTGCCAGCAGCATACAGGGGAGTACCAATCAGCCCCAGCATTTT. It codes for CASSIQGSTNQPQHF.

V and J are TRBV5-1 and TRBJ1-6; TRBD1 agrees at 7 bases. This CDR3 contains 15 residues. J was trimmed by 8 bases and V by 4 bases; bases with no gene match: 9. The V gene's germline CDR1 is SGHRS and CDR2 YFSETQ. CDR3 sequence (DNA): TGCGCCAGCAGCCTCCGGGGAGGGGGCGATTCACCCCTCCACTTT. Its translation is CASSLRGGGDSPLHF.

The chain combines TRBV28 with TRBJ1-5; D possibly corresponds to TRBD1 (5 bases). The CDR3 has 12 amino acids. Germline lookup yields CDR1 MDHEN and CDR2 SYDVKM. V lost 6 bases and J 8 bases, leaving 11 bases between the germline ends. Written as DNA, the CDR3 is TGTGCCAGCAGAGGGGCGGGGGAGCCCCAGCATTTT. This sequence encodes CASRGAGEPQHF.

Only one count was recorded for this clone. Other DNA sequences in this specimen translate into the identical CDR3. This chain connects TRBV5-1 to TRBJ2-5, with a tentative D call TRBD2 (6 bases). V was cut by 0 bases and J by 5 bases, with 11 bases left in between. CDR1 and CDR2 (germline): SGHRS, YFSETQ. CDR3 size: 14 residues. CDR3 in amino acids: CASSLEGAGETQYF. The DNA for the CDR3 is TGCGCCAGCAGCTTGGAAGGGGCGGGGGAGACCCAGTACTTC.

CDR3 in DNA: TGTGCCGCTAAAGGGGAGGGAAGGGTCACCGGGGAGCTGTTTTTT. Amino acid sequence: CAAKGEGRVTGELFF. The chain uses TRBV6-1 and TRBJ2-2; 7 bases fit TRBD2. Germline assignment: CDR1 MNHNS and CDR2 SASEGT. The CDR3 length is 15 residues. The V segment lost 11 bases and the J segment 4 bases; nucleotides outside the gene matches: 13.

The J gene is TRBJ2-6, the V gene TRBV5-1; 8 bases map to TRBD1. CDR3 length: 14 residues. From germline, CDR1 is SGHRS and CDR2 YFSETQ. Losses at the gene ends were 6 bases for V and 3 bases for J; bases not matched to a gene: 2. The CDR3 reads CASNTGGGANVLTF. The CDR3 DNA sequence: TGCGCCAGCAATACAGGGGGTGGGGCCAACGTCCTGACTTTC.

The chain links TRBV9 to TRBJ2-2; D is unresolved. Per germline, CDR1 SGDLS and CDR2 YYNGEE. CDR3 length equals 13 residues. Deletions cut 0 bases from V and 7 bases from J, with 7 bases between. The CDR3: CASSVVPDGELFF. CDR3 bases: TGTGCCAGCAGCGTAGTGCCAGACGGGGAGCTGTTTTTT.

The chain joins TRBV7-9 to TRBJ1-2; D uncertain. The V gene's germline CDR1 is SEHNR and CDR2 FQNEAQ (reference sequence). The V end lost 1 base, the J end lost 4 bases, and 10 bases lay between the germline ends. The CDR3 sequence is 14 residues long. The CDR3: CASSLVDGVYGYTF. The CDR3, as DNA: TGTGCCAGCAGCTTAGTCGACGGAGTCTATGGCTACACCTTC.

This sequence joins TRBV28 and TRBJ2-5; D possibly corresponds to TRBD1 (5 bases). Germline lookup yields CDR1 MDHEN and CDR2 SYDVKM. Trimming removed 3 bases from V and 2 bases from J, with 16 bases in between. The CDR3 is made up of 16 amino acids. CDR3 DNA sequence: TGTGCCAGCAGTTTTAGTTTTAGGGGCAGACAAGAGACCCAGTACTTC. This sequence encodes CASSFSFRGRQETQYF.

This chain joins TRBV9 and TRBJ1-3; maybe TRBD1 (5 bases). Germline V gene lookup returns CDR1 SGDLS and CDR2 YYNGEE. Trimming removed 0 bases from V and 1 base from J, with 14 bases in between. This CDR3 is 17 amino acids long. The CDR3 sequence: CASSVEGGARSGNTIYF. For the CDR3, the DNA is TGTGCCAGCAGCGTAGAGGGTGGGGCGCGGTCTGGAAACACCATATATTTT.

The chain has TRBV19 and TRBJ1-2, with 8 bases matching TRBD1. The CDR3 contains 15 residues. CDR1 LNHDA and CDR2 SQIVND come from the germline V gene (reference sequence). V was pared by 1 base and J by 4 bases, with 5 bases of the junction left unmatched. Here the CDR3 reads CASSIGRQGTYGYTF. In DNA, the CDR3 is TGTGCCAGTAGTATAGGGAGACAGGGGACCTATGGCTACACCTTC.